The text below deals with one T cell receptor beta chain. This sample is part of a study of blood T cell repertoires in COVID-19. The method was immunoSEQ multiplex PCR; TCRdb's version includes in-frame clones alone and lacks a portion of them. Here the sample spans a few hundred thousand clones, roughly nine tenths being singletons. Sample: PBMCs or T cells enriched from blood (not recorded which). The TCR was taken from a man aged 25-40 years who had recovered from COVID-19.

Here the CDR3 reads CASSQGDSSYEQYF. The CDR3, as DNA: TGCGCCAGCAGCCAAGGGGACAGCTCCTACGAGCAGTACTTC. The chain carries TRBV4-1 and TRBJ2-7, with 7 bases fitting TRBD1. Germline CDR1 and CDR2: MGHRA and YSYEKL. The length of the CDR3 is 14 residues. The V and J ends lost 1 base and 0 bases, in that order; junction bases with no gene match: 0.